This entry concerns a single T cell receptor beta chain. The antigen is not known. Antigen-specific CD4+ T cells were expanded with viral peptide pools in the ViraFEST assay before sequencing. When nine to ten days of culture had elapsed, CD4+ T cells were isolated. Vaccinated recipients, who were negative for nucleocapsid antibodies, had no history of SARS-CoV-2 infection. Replacing half the medium with IL-2 medium was done on days 3 and 7. Profiled with immunoSEQ multiplex PCR; TCRdb holds only in-frame clones, not every one. The repertoire holds tens of thousands of clones, around 75% seen once, with about 3.5% in the top ten. The entry originates in a study of vaccination effects on CD4 cells after COVID-19. Study details: Of the BNT162b2 and mRNA-1273 vaccines, participants received two doses of one or the other.

The germline V and J ends were trimmed by 6 bases and 10 bases, with 16 bases remaining between them. The length of the CDR3 is 14 residues. From germline, CDR1 is SGHTA and CDR2 FQGNSA. Study-wide results and limits: Early post-infection timepoints were missing from the study, which also had few convalescent patients. Pronounced clonal contraction occurred in clones induced by infection and by vaccine late after vaccination.

The sequence was obtained from a human donor who received a COVID-19 vaccine. This chain connects TRBV7-2 to TRBJ1-6, with D perhaps matching TRBD1 (5 bases). The input for sequencing was CD4+ T cells from PBMCs cultured with HCoV-OC43 spike peptides, taken before COVID-19 vaccination. Subset given: HCoV-OC43 spike overlapping peptide pool stimulation. The CDR3 reads CASRPGGFGSPLHF. The CDR3 region has the DNA TGTGCCAGCAGACCGGGGGGGTTCGGATCACCCCTCCACTTT.